The clone carrying this T cell receptor (beta chain) was detected only once. The table came from immunoSEQ multiplex PCR; TCRdb's copy has only in-frame clones and leaves some out. Among more than 55,000 clones, 91% were seen once, and the ten largest hold 2% to 2.5%. Germline V gene lookup returns CDR1 SNHLY and CDR2 FYNNEI. The CDR3 consists of 14 residues. V shed 9 bases, J shed 4 bases, and the junction held 5 bases outside the gene matches. This record comes from a study of T cell changes during pregnancy in multiple sclerosis. This chain joins TRBV2 and TRBJ2-1, with 11 bases aligning to TRBD1. The clonotype was recovered from a female donor in good health, enrolled as a control in a pregnancy study. Source: peripheral blood, taken in the third trimester of pregnancy. CDR3 nucleotide sequence: TGTGCCAGTATCCGGGACAGGGGGTACAATGAGCAGTTCTTC. Protein: CASIRDRGYNEQFF.